This entry lists 22 T cell receptor beta chains sequenced from one sample in a study of Tregs in tolerant kidney transplant recipients. Method: immunoSEQ multiplex PCR; TCRdb's copy keeps in-frame clones and lacks some. The table includes roughly 70,000 clones, less than 90% detected once. Input material: CD4+ T cells from blood. The receptors come from a human donor in good health.

The chain is built from TRBV6-5 and TRBJ1-6; the match to TRBD1 covers 8 bases. This CDR3 region has 16 residues. Germline assignment: CDR1 MNHEY and CDR2 SVGAGI. The ends lost 4 bases at V and 13 bases at J; junction bases unmatched: 15. The CDR3, as DNA: TGTGCCAGCAGTTCCGAAGGGGGGACAGGCCTTTATCCCCTCCACTTT. Translating it yields CASSSEGGTGLYPLHF.

The V call is TRBV7-3, the J call TRBJ2-3, with 11 positions matching TRBD2. V trimming: 4 bases; J trimming: 7 bases; junction bases outside the gene matches: 7. The germline CDR1 and CDR2 sequences are SGHTA and FQGTGA. The CDR3 runs to 15 residues. The CDR3 spells CASSSSGGQHHTQYF. DNA of the CDR3: TGTGCCAGCAGCTCTAGCGGGGGGCAACACCATACGCAGTATTTT. Full variable domain (remainder filled in from reference TRBV7-3 and TRBJ2-3): GAGVSQTPSNKVTEKGKYVELRCDPISGHTALYWYRQSLGQGPEFLIYFQGTGAADDSGLPNDRFFAVRPEGSVSTLKIQRTERGDSAVYLCASSSSGGQHHTQYFGPGTRLTVL.

The gene calls are TRBV25-1 and TRBJ2-5; D could derive from TRBD1 or TRBD2 (5 bases each). V was clipped by 2 bases and J by 2 bases, with 12 bases between them. Germline V gene sequence: CDR1 MGHDK, CDR2 SYGVNS. The CDR3 consists of 15 residues. The DNA of the CDR3 is TGTGCCAGCAGTGAAGGGACCTCTGCACAAGAGACCCAGTACTTC. This gives the protein CASSEGTSAQETQYF.

This clone showed up just once. The J gene is TRBJ2-2, the V gene TRBV6-1; the D gene is possibly TRBD1 (5 bases). Germline CDR1 MNHNS, CDR2 SASEGT. CDR3 length: 15 residues. The V and J ends lost 4 bases and 5 bases respectively, with 14 bases between them. The DNA for the CDR3 is TGTGCCAGCAGTGTTAGGACACGGAGAACCGGGGAGCTGTTTTTT. This gives the protein CASSVRTRRTGELFF.

V gene TRBV7-3 combines with J gene TRBJ2-1; TRBD1 matches 8 bases. The junction had 2 bases not matched to a gene; V was cut back by 2 bases and J by 8 bases. There are 13 residues in the CDR3. The germline V gene has CDR1 SGHTA and CDR2 FQGTGA. The CDR3 reads CASSLQGADEQFF. In DNA form, the CDR3 reads TGTGCCAGCAGCTTACAGGGGGCGGATGAGCAGTTCTTC.

The chain has TRBV14 and TRBJ2-1; D is unresolved. Per germline, CDR1 SGHDN and CDR2 FVKESK. V was trimmed by 2 bases and J by 9 bases, leaving 14 bases between them. The CDR3 loop spans 14 amino acids. The CDR3 sequence: CASSQSSGVGEQFF. The CDR3 region has the DNA TGTGCCAGCAGCCAATCCTCGGGTGTCGGTGAGCAGTTCTTC.

J is TRBJ2-2 and V is TRBV5-4; TRBD1 agrees at 8 bases. The V segment lost 1 base and the J segment 6 bases; nucleotides outside the gene matches: 5. The length of the CDR3 is 15 residues. Germline CDR1 SGHNT, CDR2 YYREEE (reference sequence). The CDR3 nucleotides are TGTGCCAGCAGCTTGCAGGGGGCGCTCCCCGGGGAGCTGTTTTTT. Amino acid sequence: CASSLQGALPGELFF.

This clone was seen more than once but under ten times. The rearrangement uses TRBV7-3 and TRBJ2-7; 13 bases are a match to TRBD2. Germline V gene data show CDR1 as SGHTA and CDR2 as FQGTGA. J gave up 0 bases and V 0 bases, and 8 bases lay outside the gene matches. The CDR3 extends over 19 amino acids. The CDR3 bases are TGTGCCAGCAGCTTAACGTTGCCCGGACTAGCGGGGGTCTCCTACGAGCAGTACTTC. Translation: CASSLTLPGLAGVSYEQYF.

This sequence joins TRBV27 and TRBJ2-7, with TRBD2 identical over 9 bases. Germline-derived CDR1 and CDR2 are MNHEY and SMNVEV (reference sequence). Trimming cost V 5 bases and J 0 bases; bases outside gene matches: 8. The CDR3 is 16 residues long. The DNA of the CDR3 is TGTGCCAGCAGTCGATCCAGACTAGCGGCCTCCTACGAGCAGTACTTC. Translation gives CASSRSRLAASYEQYF.

The chain employs TRBV29-1 and TRBJ2-1; 12 nucleotides match TRBD2. The trim removed 8 bases at V and 9 bases at J, leaving 11 bases unmatched. In germline, CDR1 is SQVTM, CDR2 ANQGSEA. CDR3 size: 14 residues. The CDR3 DNA reads as TGCAGCACCACGACTAGCGGGAGTTTGGGTGAGCAGTTCTTC. It encodes CSTTTSGSLGEQFF.

V usage is TRBV19 and J usage is TRBJ1-4, with 7 bases aligning to TRBD1. V lost 6 bases to trimming and J lost 4 bases; unmatched junction nucleotides: 11. The CDR3 has 16 amino acids. CDR1 and CDR2 (germline): LNHDA, SQIVND (reference sequence). In DNA form, the CDR3 reads TGTGCCAGTAGCCCACTATCCGGGACAGTTAATGAAAAACTGTTTTTT. It is translated as CASSPLSGTVNEKLFF.

This chain connects TRBV6-5 to TRBJ2-2, with a weak D call TRBD2 (6 bases). Germline CDR1 reads MNHEY; CDR2 reads SVGAGI. Between the trimmed V and J ends, which lost 6 bases and 2 bases, there was a span of 10 bases. This CDR3 contains 14 residues. CDR3 in amino acids: CASRWGENTGELFF. CDR3 nucleotides: TGTGCCAGCAGATGGGGGGAAAACACCGGGGAGCTGTTTTTT.

The rearrangement links TRBV6-1 to TRBJ2-4; perhaps D is TRBD1 or TRBD2 (5 bases each). Trimming took 6 bases from V and 8 from J, leaving 8 bases between them. Per the germline V gene, CDR1 is MNHNS and CDR2 is SASEGT. This CDR3 is built from 11 residues. The CDR3 DNA reads TGTGCCAGCAGACGGGACCACATTCAGTACTTC. It specifies CASRRDHIQYF.

V gene TRBV11-2 combines with J gene TRBJ1-1; D is uncertain. V was pared by 2 bases and J by 3 bases, with 10 bases between. This CDR3 region has 14 residues. The germline gives CDR1 SGHAT, CDR2 FQNNGV. The CDR3 bases are TGTGCCAGCAGCTTAAACAGCTACTACACTGAAGCTTTCTTT. Translated, it gives CASSLNSYYTEAFF.

This clone was seen only once. The rearrangement links TRBV5-4 to TRBJ2-3; TRBD1 matches 9 bases. This CDR3 contains 15 residues. The V and J ends lost 2 bases and 7 bases, in that order; junction bases with no gene match: 8. Germline lookup yields CDR1 SGHNT and CDR2 YYREEE (reference sequence). The CDR3, as DNA: TGTGCCAGCAGCTTTTCGACAGGGGGTCCTAATACGCAGTATTTT. Amino acid sequence: CASSFSTGGPNTQYF.

This chain joins TRBV5-1 and TRBJ2-3; no reliable D call. The length of the CDR3 is 14 residues. The germline gives CDR1 SGHRS, CDR2 YFSETQ. Trimming took 0 bases from V and 2 from J, leaving 7 bases between them. The CDR3 nucleotides are TGCGCCAGCAGCTTGGGGCAAATCACAGATACGCAGTATTTT. Its translation is CASSLGQITDTQYF.

This clone was seen a single time. The rearrangement joins TRBV4-3 to TRBJ2-2, with 7 bases lining up with TRBD2. J gave up 4 bases and V 5 bases, and 7 bases lay outside the gene matches. The CDR3 is 15 residues long. Germline V gene data show CDR1 as LGHNA and CDR2 as YSLEER. CDR3 DNA: TGCGCCAGCAGCACAAGACTAGCCCTCACCGGGGAGCTGTTTTTT. Amino acid sequence: CASSTRLALTGELFF.

The chain combines TRBV11-2 with TRBJ2-2; D is unclear. Germline assignment: CDR1 SGHAT and CDR2 FQNNGV. This CDR3 region has 14 residues. Trimming stripped 5 bases from V and 1 base from J, with 8 bases between. The CDR3 is CASSRRMNTGELFF. The CDR3 DNA sequence: TGTGCCAGCAGCCGACGCATGAACACCGGGGAGCTGTTTTTT. The complete variable domain, with remaining parts taken from reference TRBV11-2 and TRBJ2-2, reads EAGVAQSPRYKIIEKRQSVAFWCNPISGHATLYWYQQILGQGPKLLIQFQNNGVVDDSQLPKDRFSAERLKGVDSTLKIQPAKLEDSAVYLCASSRRMNTGELFFGEGSRLTVL.

CDR3 protein: CASSAGQVVREQYF. The DNA of the CDR3 is TGTGCCAGCAGTGCTGGGCAAGTAGTCCGCGAGCAGTACTTC. The genes are TRBV6-5 and TRBJ2-7; D gene uncertain. This CDR3 contains 14 residues. Germline lookup yields CDR1 MNHEY and CDR2 SVGAGI. Deletions cut 5 bases from V and 6 bases from J, with 17 bases between.

This chain's CDR3 is CASSCTPKGGYGYTF. In nucleotides, the CDR3 is TGTGCCAGCAGTTGCACTCCCAAGGGAGGCTATGGCTACACCTTC. The rearrangement joins TRBV6-9 to TRBJ1-2; D is ambiguous. The CDR3 has 15 residues. V was trimmed by 4 bases and J by 4 bases, leaving 16 bases between them. The V gene's germline CDR1 is MNHGY and CDR2 SVAAGI.

The chain is built from TRBV9 and TRBJ2-3, with TRBD1 matching 10 bases. CDR1 and CDR2 (germline): SGDLS, YYNGEE. The CDR3 is 17 residues long. V lost 4 bases to trimming and J lost 2 bases; unmatched junction nucleotides: 10. CDR3 coding DNA: TGTGCCAGCAGCCTCCAACCGGGACAGGGGCTCACAGATACGCAGTATTTT. This translates into CASSLQPGQGLTDTQYF.

The rearrangement links TRBV12-5 to TRBJ2-6; D possibly corresponds to TRBD1 (6 bases). The CDR3 consists of 16 residues. In germline, CDR1 is LGHNT, CDR2 FRNRAP. V was shortened by 5 bases and J by 0 bases, with 11 bases between the two germline ends. Here the CDR3 DNA reads TGTGCTAGTGGTCTATACAGGGCCTCTGGGGCCAACGTCCTGACTTTC. Translated: CASGLYRASGANVLTF.